The clone carrying this T cell receptor beta chain was picked up one time. This entry comes from a study of blood T cell repertoires in COVID-19. Study-level background: There were acute and convalescent COVID-19 samples, and they came from the United States, Italy and Spain. PBMCs, B-cell-depleted T cells, or T cells provided the cDNA or gDNA that made up the material.

There are 14 residues in the CDR3. V gave up 2 bases and J gave up 5 bases, with 10 bases separating them. Germline V gives CDR1 MNHEY, CDR2 SMNVEV (reference sequence). Per the authors' pipeline: Counts of nucleated cells, estimated from reference gene primer amplification, were obtained. Profiling relied on immunoSEQ multiplex PCR, and the TCRdb table lists in-frame clones only, not all of them. V, J and clone size reflect that table, while D and trimming were determined from the DNA. The profile shows 250,000 to 300,000 clones, approximately 80% of them singletons. The J gene is TRBJ1-5, the V gene TRBV27; D unclear. The receptor's source is a woman aged 60-70 years with active or convalescent COVID-19. Source material: peripheral blood. Here the CDR3 reads CASSLGSPHQPQHF. CDR3 DNA sequence: TGTGCCAGCAGTTTAGGCTCCCCCCATCAGCCCCAGCATTTT.